Shown below are 2 T cell receptor beta chains from a single sample sequenced in a study of response to subunit inactivated influenza vaccine. A single record per CDR3 protein comes from TCRdb applying MiXCR to the RT-PCR reads. This sample has almost 600,000 distinct CDR3 sequences; approximately 15% occur once, and the top ten carry approximately 10%. This sample comprised PBMCs from blood, obtained approximately 13 days after vaccination. All receptors derive from a man in his fifties or sixties who received an inactivated influenza vaccine.

This clonotype was observed a few times. The chain carries TRBV15 and TRBJ1-5; D remains ambiguous. The CDR3 covers 12 residues. V was shortened by 0 bases and J by 11 bases, with 8 bases between the two germline ends. Germline CDR1 and CDR2: LNHNV and YYDKDF (reference sequence). The CDR3 sequence is CATSRDAGTQHF. The CDR3 DNA is TGTGCCACCAGCAGAGATGCTGGGACCCAGCATTTT.

The chain has TRBV6-2 or TRBV6-3 and TRBJ2-7; D unresolved. This CDR3 has 14 amino acids. V gave up 0 bases and J gave up 0 bases, with 6 bases separating them. Per germline, CDR1 MNHEY and CDR2 SVGEGT. The DNA of the CDR3 is TGTGCCAGCAGTTACTCGGCCCTCTCCTACGAGCAGTACTTC. It encodes CASSYSALSYEQYF.